Included here is one T cell receptor (beta chain) sequence, with context. Cohort 3 donors counted as recovered after two negative PCRs, clearance, or resolved symptoms. There are 15 residues in the CDR3. The germline V gene has CDR1 MNHEY and CDR2 SVGAGI. V was trimmed by 8 bases and J by 4 bases, leaving 20 bases between them. Original analysis: Reference gene primer amplification in the assay estimated nucleated cell counts. The method was immunoSEQ multiplex PCR; TCRdb's version includes in-frame clones alone and lacks a portion of them. That table gives V, J and clone size, and the DNA gave D and trimming. The table records about 320,000 clones, more than 75% of them present only once. The data originate from a study of blood T cell repertoires in COVID-19. Across the study: Specimens from acute and convalescent COVID-19 originated in the United States, Italy and Spain.

The receptor was isolated from a man in his 60s who had recovered from COVID-19. The chain carries TRBV6-5 and TRBJ1-1; TRBD1 is a possible D gene (6 bases). The sample taken for sequencing was PBMCs or T cells enriched from blood (not recorded which). In DNA form, the CDR3 reads TGTGCCAGCGGGGCTAGGGGGGGCGAACTCACTGAAGCTTTCTTT. It encodes CASGARGGELTEAFF.